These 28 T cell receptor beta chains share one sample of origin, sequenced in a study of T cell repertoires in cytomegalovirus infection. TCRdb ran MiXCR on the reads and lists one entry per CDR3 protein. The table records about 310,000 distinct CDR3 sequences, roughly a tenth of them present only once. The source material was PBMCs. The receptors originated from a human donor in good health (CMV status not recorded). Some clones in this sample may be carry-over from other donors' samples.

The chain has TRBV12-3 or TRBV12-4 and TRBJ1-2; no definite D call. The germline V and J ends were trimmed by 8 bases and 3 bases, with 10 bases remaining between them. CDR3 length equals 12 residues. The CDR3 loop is CASHYRDYGYTF. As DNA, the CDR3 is TGTGCCAGCCATTATAGAGACTATGGCTACACCTTC.

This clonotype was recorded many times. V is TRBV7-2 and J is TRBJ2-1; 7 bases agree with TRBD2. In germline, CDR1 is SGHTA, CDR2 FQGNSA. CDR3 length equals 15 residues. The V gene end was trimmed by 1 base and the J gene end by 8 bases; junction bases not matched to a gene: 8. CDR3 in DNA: TGTGCCAGCAGCTTAGTGGGGGGGGTTCGCTATGAGCAGTTCTTC. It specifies CASSLVGGVRYEQFF.

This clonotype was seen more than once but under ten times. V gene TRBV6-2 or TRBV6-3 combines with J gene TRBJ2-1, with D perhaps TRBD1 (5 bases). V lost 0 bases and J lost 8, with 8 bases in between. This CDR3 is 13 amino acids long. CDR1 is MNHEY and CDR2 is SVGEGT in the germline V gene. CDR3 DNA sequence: TGTGCCAGCAGTTACTCACAGGCCCATGAGCAGTTCTTC. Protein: CASSYSQAHEQFF.

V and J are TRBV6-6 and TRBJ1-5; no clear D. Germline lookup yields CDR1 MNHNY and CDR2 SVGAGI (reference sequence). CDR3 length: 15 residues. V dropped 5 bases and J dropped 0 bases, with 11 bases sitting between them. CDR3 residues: CASSGRRGSNQPQHF. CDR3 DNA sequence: TGTGCCAGCAGTGGACGTCGGGGTAGCAATCAGCCCCAGCATTTT.

CDR3 DNA: TGTGCCACCAGCAGAGATCACGCAGGGGGCGCCGGAAACATTCAGTACTTC. It translates to CATSRDHAGGAGNIQYF. This chain joins TRBV15 and TRBJ2-4; 8 bases map to TRBD1. Unmatched junction bases numbered 10, after V lost 0 bases and J lost 6 bases. There are 17 residues in the CDR3. Germline CDR1 LNHNV, CDR2 YYDKDF (reference sequence).

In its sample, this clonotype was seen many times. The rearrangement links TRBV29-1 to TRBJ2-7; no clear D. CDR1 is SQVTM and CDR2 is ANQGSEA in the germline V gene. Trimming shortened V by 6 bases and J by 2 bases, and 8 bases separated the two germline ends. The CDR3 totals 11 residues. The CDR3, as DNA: TGCAGCGTGGTGGATGCCTACGAGCAGTACGTC. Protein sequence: CSVVDAYEQYV.

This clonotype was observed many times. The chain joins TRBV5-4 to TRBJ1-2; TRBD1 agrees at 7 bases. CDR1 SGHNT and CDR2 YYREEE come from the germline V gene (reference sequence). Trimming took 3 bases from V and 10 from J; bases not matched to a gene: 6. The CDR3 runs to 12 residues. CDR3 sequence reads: CASSSGTDYYTF. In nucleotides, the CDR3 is TGTGCCAGCAGCTCCGGGACAGACTACTACACCTTC.

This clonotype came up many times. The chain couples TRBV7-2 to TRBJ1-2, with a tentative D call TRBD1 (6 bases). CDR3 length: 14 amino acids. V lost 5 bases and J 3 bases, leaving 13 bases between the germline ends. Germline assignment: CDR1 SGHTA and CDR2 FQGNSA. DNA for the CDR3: TGTGCCAGCAGCCCGGACAGATGGGACTATGGCTACACCTTC. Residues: CASSPDRWDYGYTF.

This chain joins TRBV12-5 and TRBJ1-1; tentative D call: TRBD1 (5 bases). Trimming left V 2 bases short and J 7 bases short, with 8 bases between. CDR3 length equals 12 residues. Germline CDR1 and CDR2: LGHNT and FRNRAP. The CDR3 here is CASGLPGLEAFF. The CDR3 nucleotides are TGTGCTAGTGGTTTGCCGGGACTTGAAGCTTTCTTT.

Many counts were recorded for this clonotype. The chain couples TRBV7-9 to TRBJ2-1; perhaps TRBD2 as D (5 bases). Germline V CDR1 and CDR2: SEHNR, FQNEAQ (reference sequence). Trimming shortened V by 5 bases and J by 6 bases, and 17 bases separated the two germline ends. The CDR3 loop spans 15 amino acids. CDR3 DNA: TGTGCCAGCAGCCACACCACTTCCCGGGGCAATGAGCAGTTCTTC. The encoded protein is CASSHTTSRGNEQFF.

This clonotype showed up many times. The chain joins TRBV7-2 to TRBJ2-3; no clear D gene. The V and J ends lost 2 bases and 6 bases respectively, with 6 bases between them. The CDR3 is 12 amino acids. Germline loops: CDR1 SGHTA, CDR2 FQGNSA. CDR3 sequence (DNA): TGTGCCAGCAGCTTATGGGTTGATACGCAGTATTTT. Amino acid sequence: CASSLWVDTQYF.

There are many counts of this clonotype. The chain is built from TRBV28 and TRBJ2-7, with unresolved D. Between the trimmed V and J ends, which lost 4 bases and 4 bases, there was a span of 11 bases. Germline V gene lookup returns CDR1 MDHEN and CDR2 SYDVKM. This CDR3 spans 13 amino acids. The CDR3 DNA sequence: TGTGCCAGCAGTTCCCCATGGCGTTACGAGCAGTACGTC. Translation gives CASSSPWRYEQYV.

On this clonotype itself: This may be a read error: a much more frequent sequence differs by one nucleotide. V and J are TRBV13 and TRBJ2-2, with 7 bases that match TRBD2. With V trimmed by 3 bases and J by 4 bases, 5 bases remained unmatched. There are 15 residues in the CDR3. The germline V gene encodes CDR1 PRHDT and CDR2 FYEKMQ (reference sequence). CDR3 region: CASSFTGGFTGELFF. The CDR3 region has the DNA TGTGCCAGCAGCTTCACCGGGGGGTTCACCGGGGAGCTGTTTTTT.

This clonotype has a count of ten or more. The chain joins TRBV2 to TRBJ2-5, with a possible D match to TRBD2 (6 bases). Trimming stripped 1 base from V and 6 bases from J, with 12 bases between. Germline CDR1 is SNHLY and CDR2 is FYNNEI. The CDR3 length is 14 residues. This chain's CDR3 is CASSEVAGRQTQYF. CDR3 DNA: TGTGCCAGCAGTGAAGTTGCGGGACGCCAGACCCAGTACTTC.

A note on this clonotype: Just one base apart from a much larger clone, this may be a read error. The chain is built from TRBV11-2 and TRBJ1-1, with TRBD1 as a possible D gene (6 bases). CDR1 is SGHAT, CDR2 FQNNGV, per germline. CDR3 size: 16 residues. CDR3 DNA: TGTGCCAGCAGCTTGGCCGCAGACAGGCTGAACGCTGAAGCTTTCTTT. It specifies CASSLAADRLNAEAFF.

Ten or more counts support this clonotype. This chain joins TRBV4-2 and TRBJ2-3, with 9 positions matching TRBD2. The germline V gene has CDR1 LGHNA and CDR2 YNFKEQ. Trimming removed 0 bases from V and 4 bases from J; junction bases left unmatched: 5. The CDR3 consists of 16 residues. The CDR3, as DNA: TGTGCCAGCAGCCAAGACAGGCGGGGGGGCCCAGATACGCAGTATTTT. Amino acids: CASSQDRRGGPDTQYF.

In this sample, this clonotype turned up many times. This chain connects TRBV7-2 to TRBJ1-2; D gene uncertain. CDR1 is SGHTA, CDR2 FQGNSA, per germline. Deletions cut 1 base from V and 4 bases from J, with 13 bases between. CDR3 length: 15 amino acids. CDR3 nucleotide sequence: TGTGCCAGCAGCTTAGGTATGCCGGGCAGCTATGGCTACACCTTC. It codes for CASSLGMPGSYGYTF.

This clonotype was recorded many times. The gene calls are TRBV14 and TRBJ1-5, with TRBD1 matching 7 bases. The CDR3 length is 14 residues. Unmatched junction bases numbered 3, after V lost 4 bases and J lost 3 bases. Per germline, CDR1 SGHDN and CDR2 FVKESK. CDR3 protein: CASSPGGINQPQHF. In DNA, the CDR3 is TGTGCCAGCAGCCCAGGGGGGATCAATCAGCCCCAGCATTTT.

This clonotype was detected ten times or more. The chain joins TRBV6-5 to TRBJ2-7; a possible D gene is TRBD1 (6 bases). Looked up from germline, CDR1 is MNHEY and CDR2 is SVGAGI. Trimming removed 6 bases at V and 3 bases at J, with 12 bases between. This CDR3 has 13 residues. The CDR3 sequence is CASRTGSYYEQYF. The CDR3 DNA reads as TGTGCCAGCAGAACAGGGTCCTACTACGAGCAGTACTTC.

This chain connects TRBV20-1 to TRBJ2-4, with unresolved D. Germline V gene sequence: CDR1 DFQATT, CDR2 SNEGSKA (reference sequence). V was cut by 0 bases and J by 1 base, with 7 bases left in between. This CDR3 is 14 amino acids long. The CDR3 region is CSAREGPAKNIQYF. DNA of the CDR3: TGCAGTGCTAGAGAAGGACCGGCCAAAAACATTCAGTACTTC.

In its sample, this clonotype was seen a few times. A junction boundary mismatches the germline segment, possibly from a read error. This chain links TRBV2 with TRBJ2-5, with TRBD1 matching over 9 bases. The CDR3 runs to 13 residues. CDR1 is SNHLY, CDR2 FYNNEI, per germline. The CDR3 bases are TGTGCCAGCAGTGTCAGAGACCGGGACAGGGCCTCCTTC. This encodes CASSVRDRDRASF.

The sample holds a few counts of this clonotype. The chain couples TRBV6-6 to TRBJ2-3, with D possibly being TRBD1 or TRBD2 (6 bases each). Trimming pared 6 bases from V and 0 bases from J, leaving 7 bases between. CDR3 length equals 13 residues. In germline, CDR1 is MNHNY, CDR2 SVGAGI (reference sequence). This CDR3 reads CASRGGSTDTQYF. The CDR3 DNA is TGTGCCAGCAGGGGGGGCAGCACAGATACGCAGTATTTT.

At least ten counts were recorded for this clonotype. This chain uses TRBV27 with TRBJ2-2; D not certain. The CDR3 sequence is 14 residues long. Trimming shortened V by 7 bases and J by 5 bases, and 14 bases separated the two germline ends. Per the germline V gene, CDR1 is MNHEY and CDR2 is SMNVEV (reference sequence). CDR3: CASTRSSATGELFF. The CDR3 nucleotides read TGTGCCAGCACACGGAGCTCGGCGACCGGGGAGCTGTTTTTT.

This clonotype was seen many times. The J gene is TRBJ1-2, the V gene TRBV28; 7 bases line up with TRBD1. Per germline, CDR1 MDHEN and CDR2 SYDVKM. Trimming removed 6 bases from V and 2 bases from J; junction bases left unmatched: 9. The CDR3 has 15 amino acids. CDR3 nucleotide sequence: TGTGCCAGCAGAGGGGGAGACAGGGCGAACTATGGCTACACCTTC. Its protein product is CASRGGDRANYGYTF.

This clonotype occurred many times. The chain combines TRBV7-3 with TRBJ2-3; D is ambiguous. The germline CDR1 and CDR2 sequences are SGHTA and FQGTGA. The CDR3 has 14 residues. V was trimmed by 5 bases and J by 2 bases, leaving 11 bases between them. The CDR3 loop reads CASSPSGYTDTQYF. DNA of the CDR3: TGTGCCAGCAGCCCGTCGGGCTACACAGATACGCAGTATTTT.

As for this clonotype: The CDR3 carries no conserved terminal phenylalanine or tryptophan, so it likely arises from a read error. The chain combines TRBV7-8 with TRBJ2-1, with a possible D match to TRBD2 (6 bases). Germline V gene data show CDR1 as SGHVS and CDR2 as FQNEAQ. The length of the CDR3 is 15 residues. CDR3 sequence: CTSSPRRGNYNEQFL. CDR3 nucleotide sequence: TGTACCAGCAGCCCCCGACGGGGGAACTACAATGAGCAGTTCTTA.

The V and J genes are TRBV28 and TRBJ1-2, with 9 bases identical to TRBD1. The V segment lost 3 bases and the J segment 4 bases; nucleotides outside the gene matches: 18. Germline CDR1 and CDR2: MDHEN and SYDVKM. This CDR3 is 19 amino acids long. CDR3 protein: CASSFVRGTGTLPTYGYTF. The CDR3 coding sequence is TGTGCCAGCAGTTTCGTCCGGGGGACAGGGACCCTTCCAACCTATGGCTACACCTTC.

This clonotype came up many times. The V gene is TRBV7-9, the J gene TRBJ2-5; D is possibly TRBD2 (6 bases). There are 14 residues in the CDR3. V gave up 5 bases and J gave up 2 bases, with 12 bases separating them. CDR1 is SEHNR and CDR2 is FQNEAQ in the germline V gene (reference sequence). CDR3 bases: TGTGCCAGCAGCGCGGTCCGGGAGCAAGAGACCCAGTACTTC. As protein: CASSAVREQETQYF.